This TCR beta chain was recorded in a study of read filtering for tumor transcriptome and immune sequencing. This clonotype was observed at least ten times. From roughly 0.4 ug of RNA, a library with molecular barcoded alpha/delta and beta/gamma adaptors was made. TCRdb processed the reads anew with MiXCR; each CDR3 protein has one entry. The data contain around 41,000 distinct CDR3 sequences, 14% of them seen just once; the ten biggest clones take up roughly 18%. This CDR3 is built from 14 residues. The V end was cut by 4 bases, the J end by 4 bases, with 13 bases between. From germline, CDR1 is LGHNA and CDR2 YSLEER.

The chain is built from TRBV4-3 and TRBJ1-2, with D possibly being TRBD1 (5 bases). Sequencing was performed on a population of CD138-negative cells sorted from bone marrow. This receptor was obtained from a donor aged 40 or over with multiple myeloma. The CDR3 DNA is TGCGCCAGCAGCCGAGCGGACACTCCCTATGGCTACACCTTC. Translated: CASSRADTPYGYTF.